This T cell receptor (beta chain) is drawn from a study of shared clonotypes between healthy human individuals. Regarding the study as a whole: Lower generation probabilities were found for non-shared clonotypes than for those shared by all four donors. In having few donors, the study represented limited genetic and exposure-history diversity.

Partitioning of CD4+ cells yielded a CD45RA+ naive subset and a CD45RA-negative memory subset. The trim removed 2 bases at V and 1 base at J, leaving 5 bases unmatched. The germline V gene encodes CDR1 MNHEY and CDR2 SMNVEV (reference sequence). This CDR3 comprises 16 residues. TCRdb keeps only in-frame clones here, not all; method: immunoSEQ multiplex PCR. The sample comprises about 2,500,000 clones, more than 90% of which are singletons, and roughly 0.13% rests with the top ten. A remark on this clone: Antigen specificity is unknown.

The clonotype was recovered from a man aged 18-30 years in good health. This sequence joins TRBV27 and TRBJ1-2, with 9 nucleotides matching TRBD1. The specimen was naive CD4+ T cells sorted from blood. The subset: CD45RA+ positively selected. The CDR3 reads CASSLNRGLVNYGYTF. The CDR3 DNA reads TGTGCCAGCAGTTTAAACAGGGGGCTCGTTAACTATGGCTACACCTTC.